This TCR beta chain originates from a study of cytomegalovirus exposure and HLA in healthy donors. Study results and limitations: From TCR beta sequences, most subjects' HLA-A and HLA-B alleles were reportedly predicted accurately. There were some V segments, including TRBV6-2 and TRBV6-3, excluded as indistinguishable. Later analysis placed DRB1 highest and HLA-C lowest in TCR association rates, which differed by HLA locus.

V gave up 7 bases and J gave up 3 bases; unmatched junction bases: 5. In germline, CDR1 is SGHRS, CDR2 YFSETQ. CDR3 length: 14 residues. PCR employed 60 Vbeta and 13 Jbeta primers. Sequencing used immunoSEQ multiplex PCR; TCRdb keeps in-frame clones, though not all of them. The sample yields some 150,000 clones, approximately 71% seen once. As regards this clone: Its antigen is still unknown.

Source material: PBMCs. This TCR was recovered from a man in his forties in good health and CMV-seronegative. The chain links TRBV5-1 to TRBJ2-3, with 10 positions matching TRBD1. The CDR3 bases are TGCGCCAGCGGCCGGGACAGGGGTACAGATACGCAGTATTTT. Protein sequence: CASGRDRGTDTQYF.